This record covers a single TCR beta chain. The CDR3 loop spans 15 amino acids. CDR1 and CDR2 (germline): MNHNY, SVGAGI (reference sequence). The V end lost 6 bases, the J end lost 2 bases, and 14 bases lay between the germline ends. In the authors' workflow: It was from reference gene primer amplification that nucleated cell counts were estimated. Clones were sequenced by immunoSEQ multiplex PCR, and TCRdb holds only the in-frame ones, with some missing. The V and J calls and clone size were taken over from that table, and D and trimming were inferred from the DNA. The data show 150,000 to 200,000 clones, roughly four fifths seen once. These data are taken from a study of blood T cell repertoires in COVID-19. As for the study in general: Researchers got acute and convalescent COVID-19 samples from the United States, Italy and Spain.

Sequencing input: peripheral blood. V usage is TRBV6-6 and J usage is TRBJ1-5; a possible D gene is TRBD1 (6 bases). The sequence derives from a woman of 80 years or more with acute or convalescent COVID-19. The CDR3, as DNA: TGTGCCAGCAGCAGACAGGTTTGGGGCAATCAGCCCCAGCATTTT. It yields the protein CASSRQVWGNQPQHF.